These 23 T cell receptor beta chains originate from one sample sequenced in a study of T cell changes during pregnancy in multiple sclerosis. Profiled with immunoSEQ multiplex PCR; TCRdb holds only in-frame clones, not every one. The table shows some 67,000 clones, with about 91% occurring only once. Sequencing was performed on peripheral blood, taken after pregnancy. The receptors were sampled from a female donor with multiple sclerosis, enrolled in a pregnancy study.

The rearrangement links TRBV28 to TRBJ2-2; D is uncertain. The CDR3 is made up of 14 amino acids. Germline values: CDR1 MDHEN, CDR2 SYDVKM. V lost 4 bases and J 7 bases, leaving 13 bases between the germline ends. As DNA, the CDR3 is TGTGCCAGCAGTTCCCCGAGTTGGAGCGGGGAGCTGTTTTTT. It codes for CASSSPSWSGELFF.

J is TRBJ2-1 and V is TRBV28; the D is unclear. V was shortened by 8 bases and J by 4 bases, with 15 bases between the two germline ends. Germline V lookup: CDR1 MDHEN, CDR2 SYDVKM. CDR3 length: 14 residues. The CDR3 coding sequence is TGTGCCAGCCTTTCCTTAAGCGCGTACAATGAGCAGTTCTTC. Amino acid sequence: CASLSLSAYNEQFF.

V is TRBV4-1 and J is TRBJ1-6; D remains unclear. In germline, CDR1 is MGHRA, CDR2 YSYEKL. This CDR3 has 14 amino acids. V was shortened by 4 bases and J by 6 bases, with 10 bases between the two germline ends. The CDR3 DNA follows: TGCGCCAGCAGCCTCCTAGCTAGTAATTCACCCCTCCACTTT. Amino acid sequence: CASSLLASNSPLHF.

The chain couples TRBV9 to TRBJ2-1; D perhaps matches TRBD2 (7 bases). Germline CDR1 is SGDLS and CDR2 is YYNGEE. The CDR3 is 17 amino acids. Trimming removed 4 bases at V and 4 bases at J, with 21 bases between. CDR3 sequence: CASSPAGAARVYNEQFF. The DNA for the CDR3 is TGTGCCAGCAGCCCGGCGGGGGCGGCAAGGGTATACAATGAGCAGTTCTTC.

This sequence joins TRBV6-5 and TRBJ1-4; D might be TRBD1 (5 bases). V was trimmed by 5 bases and J by 10 bases, leaving 14 bases between them. The CDR3 has 13 residues. The germline V gene has CDR1 MNHEY and CDR2 SVGAGI. The CDR3 loop reads CASSLGRQRKLFF. In DNA form, the CDR3 reads TGTGCCAGCAGTCTCGGTAGACAGAGAAAACTGTTTTTT.

V usage is TRBV6-6 and J usage is TRBJ2-3, with D possibly matching TRBD1 (6 bases). Germline V gene lookup returns CDR1 MNHNY and CDR2 SVGAGI (reference sequence). CDR3 size: 12 residues. V lost 5 bases, J lost 5 bases, and 8 bases lay in between. This CDR3 reads CASSQQGDTQYF. The CDR3 bases are TGTGCCAGCAGTCAACAGGGAGATACGCAGTATTTT.

The gene calls are TRBV6-1 and TRBJ1-2; TRBD1 matches 7 bases. The CDR3 is 13 amino acids. The germline gives CDR1 MNHNS, CDR2 SASEGT. V lost 5 bases to trimming and J lost 8 bases; unmatched junction nucleotides: 8. The CDR3 DNA sequence: TGTGCCAGCAGTCAAGACAGGGCCGGCGGCTACACCTTC. It is translated as CASSQDRAGGYTF.

This clone was picked up one time. The gene calls are TRBV19 and TRBJ1-2; 8 nucleotides agree with TRBD1. The V segment lost 3 bases and the J segment 1 base; nucleotides outside the gene matches: 4. CDR3 length equals 15 residues. Germline V gives CDR1 LNHDA, CDR2 SQIVND (reference sequence). In DNA form, the CDR3 reads TGTGCCAGTAGTATCAGAGACAGGGGTAACTATGGCTACACCTTC. Translating it yields CASSIRDRGNYGYTF.

This chain connects TRBV5-1 to TRBJ1-4, with D possibly TRBD1 on 6 matching bases. V lost 2 bases and J lost 6, with 11 bases in between. Germline V gives CDR1 SGHRS, CDR2 YFSETQ. This CDR3 has 14 residues. DNA of the CDR3: TGCGCCAGCAGCTTCGGGGGGGGCGATGAAAAACTGTTTTTT. Residues: CASSFGGGDEKLFF.

The V call is TRBV5-1, the J call TRBJ2-1; 8 bases are a match to TRBD2. The J segment lost 8 bases and the V segment lost 4 bases, leaving 11 bases of the junction unmatched. This CDR3 is 15 amino acids long. Germline V gene data show CDR1 as SGHRS and CDR2 as YFSETQ. CDR3 coding DNA: TGCGCCAGCAGCGTGGGACTAGAACGGTTCGATGAGCAGTTCTTC. It codes for CASSVGLERFDEQFF. Together with reference TRBV5-1 and TRBJ2-1, the CDR3 gives the full variable domain: KAGVTQTPRYLIKTRGQQVTLSCSPISGHRSVSWYQQTPGQGLQFLFEYFSETQRNKGNFPGRFSGRQFSNSRSEMNVSTLELGDSALYLCASSVGLERFDEQFFGPGTRLTVL.

V is TRBV9 and J is TRBJ2-1; 7 positions agree with TRBD2. Trimming at V came to 3 bases and at J to 6 bases, leaving 12 bases not matched to a gene. CDR3 size: 16 residues. Germline V gene data show CDR1 as SGDLS and CDR2 as YYNGEE. The CDR3 protein is CASSAHLRERVNEQFF. The CDR3 DNA reads as TGTGCCAGCAGCGCCCACTTGCGGGAGAGGGTCAATGAGCAGTTCTTC.

This rearrangement joins TRBV6-5 to TRBJ1-5; D gene uncertain. This CDR3 spans 15 amino acids. The germline V gene has CDR1 MNHEY and CDR2 SVGAGI. Trimming pared 0 bases from V and 4 bases from J, leaving 10 bases between. CDR3 residues: CASSYSLGANQPQHF. In DNA form, the CDR3 reads TGTGCCAGCAGTTACTCTCTAGGAGCAAATCAGCCCCAGCATTTT.

This rearrangement joins TRBV2 to TRBJ2-7; TRBD1 aligns across 7 bases. This CDR3 is built from 15 residues. From germline, CDR1 is SNHLY and CDR2 FYNNEI. The ends lost 8 bases at V and 4 bases at J; junction bases unmatched: 14. The CDR3 DNA reads as TGTGCCAGCTTCGGTCCCGAGACAGGGAGTTACGAGCAGTACTTC. This encodes CASFGPETGSYEQYF.

The chain links TRBV5-6 to TRBJ1-2; 8 positions match TRBD1. CDR3 size: 14 residues. With V trimmed by 4 bases and J by 4 bases, 6 bases remained unmatched. CDR1 is SGHDT and CDR2 is YYEEEE in the germline V gene. Here the CDR3 DNA reads TGTGCCAGCAGCGTGGGACAGGCATCCTATGGCTACACCTTC. Its translation is CASSVGQASYGYTF.

The rearrangement joins TRBV28 to TRBJ2-5, with 9 nucleotides matching TRBD2. In germline, CDR1 is MDHEN, CDR2 SYDVKM. The CDR3 has 13 amino acids. The trim removed 8 bases at V and 5 bases at J, leaving 6 bases unmatched. Here the CDR3 reads CASGLATRETQYF. Here the CDR3 DNA reads TGTGCCAGCGGACTAGCGACGAGGGAGACCCAGTACTTC.

CDR3: CASRRAGGGANVLTF. Written as DNA, the CDR3 is TGTGCCAGCAGACGCGCGGGAGGGGGGGCCAACGTCCTGACTTTC. V is TRBV6-5 and J is TRBJ2-6, with 9 positions matching TRBD2. Losses at the gene ends were 6 bases for V and 4 bases for J; bases not matched to a gene: 4. The CDR3 has 15 amino acids. Germline V CDR1 and CDR2: MNHEY, SVGAGI.

The gene calls are TRBV11-3 and TRBJ2-5; D not resolved. Germline loops: CDR1 SGHNT, CDR2 YENEEA. V lost 0 bases and J lost 5, with 4 bases in between. The CDR3 spans 12 residues. The CDR3 protein is CASSLDRETQYF. The CDR3 nucleotides read TGTGCCAGCAGCTTAGATCGGGAGACCCAGTACTTC.

J is TRBJ1-2 and V is TRBV7-9, with a weak D call TRBD1 (6 bases). Looked up from germline, CDR1 is SEHNR and CDR2 is FQNEAQ (reference sequence). The CDR3 totals 13 residues. The V end was cut by 7 bases, the J end by 7 bases, with 16 bases between. The CDR3 DNA reads as TGTGCCAGCAACAAAGGGGGGGGAGCTGGCTACACCTTC. It is translated as CASNKGGGAGYTF. The variable domain in full, with the rest retrieved from reference TRBV7-9 and TRBJ1-2, is DTGVSQNPRHKITKRGQNVTFRCDPISEHNRLYWYRQTLGQGPEFLTYFQNEAQLEKSRLLSDRFSAERPKGSFSTLEIQRTEQGDSAMYLCASNKGGGAGYTFGSGTRLTVV.

The rearrangement links TRBV7-9 to TRBJ2-1; 9 nucleotides agree with TRBD1. V lost 6 bases, J lost 6 bases, and 3 bases stayed unmatched. The CDR3 loop spans 13 amino acids. Germline-derived CDR1 and CDR2 are SEHNR and FQNEAQ (reference sequence). In nucleotides, the CDR3 is TGTGCCAGCAGGGGGACAGGGCGCAATGAGCAGTTCTTC. It codes for CASRGTGRNEQFF.

The sample holds one count of this clone. V is TRBV13 and J is TRBJ1-2, with 7 bases lining up with TRBD1. The V gene's germline CDR1 is PRHDT and CDR2 FYEKMQ (reference sequence). The CDR3 runs 18 residues. V shed 5 bases, J shed 7 bases, and the junction held 22 bases outside the gene matches. The DNA for the CDR3 is TGTGCCAGCAGCAGACAGGGTTTTTCGTCTAGGCGCTACGGTGGCTACACCTTC. It is translated as CASSRQGFSSRRYGGYTF.

Turning to this clone: Other DNA variants within this sample encode the same CDR3. The chain combines TRBV6-5 with TRBJ2-5, with D unclear. With 4 bases removed from V and 2 bases from J, the gap between germline ends came to 11 bases. This CDR3 spans 14 amino acids. Germline assignment: CDR1 MNHEY and CDR2 SVGAGI. CDR3 sequence (DNA): TGTGCCAGCAGTTCCAACTACCAACAAGAGACCCAGTACTTC. Its translation is CASSSNYQQETQYF.

V is TRBV5-6 and J is TRBJ2-1; D gene ambiguous. This CDR3 has 14 residues. V gave up 0 bases and J gave up 4 bases, with 8 bases separating them. Germline loops: CDR1 SGHDT, CDR2 YYEEEE. CDR3 sequence (DNA): TGTGCCAGCAGCTTGGGCCTAACTTACAATGAGCAGTTCTTC. This sequence encodes CASSLGLTYNEQFF.

The sample holds one count of this clone. The chain has TRBV5-1 and TRBJ2-7; D is possibly TRBD1 (6 bases). CDR1 is SGHRS and CDR2 is YFSETQ in the germline V gene. The V end lost 0 bases, the J end lost 2 bases, and 12 bases lay between the germline ends. The length of the CDR3 is 15 residues. The CDR3: CASSLVGDRTYEQYF. The DNA for the CDR3 is TGCGCCAGCAGCTTGGTTGGCGACAGGACCTACGAGCAGTACTTC.